A single sample gave rise to the 21 T cell receptor beta chains below, sequenced in a study of control samples from healthy donors and cancer patients. TCRdb's copy holds only in-frame clones and misses some; the assay was immunoSEQ multiplex PCR. The sample records roughly 92,000 clones, 85% to 90% being singletons. The sample was blood. These TCRs come from a woman between 45 and 65 years old in good health.

This chain connects TRBV13 to TRBJ2-1; 8 bases agree with TRBD2. V shed 5 bases, J shed 7 bases, and the junction held 13 bases outside the gene matches. Germline V gives CDR1 PRHDT, CDR2 FYEKMQ (reference sequence). The CDR3 spans 16 residues. CDR3: CASSAPGLEGRNEQFF. The CDR3 DNA follows: TGTGCCAGCAGCGCTCCGGGACTAGAAGGCAGGAATGAGCAGTTCTTC.

V is TRBV10-3 and J is TRBJ1-4; D remains unclear. This CDR3 is built from 12 residues. Germline CDR1 is ENHRY and CDR2 is SYGVKD. V was pared by 10 bases and J by 4 bases, with 10 bases between. In DNA form, the CDR3 reads TGTGCCACCCAGCAGCTTAATGAAAAACTGTTTTTT. This encodes CATQQLNEKLFF.

The chain is built from TRBV6-2 or TRBV6-3 and TRBJ2-6; TRBD1 might be the D (6 bases). Trimming removed 2 bases at V and 2 bases at J, with 7 bases between. The CDR3 covers 15 residues. Germline loops: CDR1 MNHEY, CDR2 SVGEGT. CDR3 in amino acids: CASSYEGAGANVLTF. In DNA form, the CDR3 reads TGTGCCAGCAGTTACGAGGGGGCTGGGGCCAACGTCCTGACTTTC.

This clone was observed once. This chain joins TRBV7-8 and TRBJ2-3; D unclear. This CDR3 region has 15 residues. CDR1 and CDR2 from the germline V gene are SGHVS and FQNEAQ. Trimming removed 5 bases from V and 2 bases from J, with 14 bases in between. The CDR3 coding sequence is TGTGCCAGCAGCCCCCGCCCCCGGCCCACAGATACGCAGTATTTT. Amino acids: CASSPRPRPTDTQYF. Based on the CDR3 plus reference TRBV7-8 and TRBJ2-3, the full variable domain is GAGVSQSPRYKVAKRGQDVALRCDPISGHVSLFWYQQALGQGPEFLTYFQNEAQLDKSGLPSDRFFAERPEGSVSTLKIQRTQQEDSAVYLCASSPRPRPTDTQYFGPGTRLTVL.

This rearrangement joins TRBV19 to TRBJ1-3; D remains ambiguous. Germline V CDR1 and CDR2: LNHDA, SQIVND (reference sequence). Trimming removed 3 bases at V and 0 bases at J, with 3 bases between. CDR3 length equals 13 residues. The CDR3 loop is CASSMGSGNTIYF. CDR3 DNA sequence: TGTGCCAGTAGTATGGGCTCTGGAAACACCATATATTTT.

This clone was observed a single time. The chain uses TRBV6-5 and TRBJ2-7; possible D gene TRBD2, 5 bases. The CDR3 is 13 residues long. Germline assignment: CDR1 MNHEY and CDR2 SVGAGI. Trimming took off 6 bases at V and 2 bases at J, with 11 bases between the two ends. The CDR3 region has the DNA TGTGCCAGCAGGACGGAGGCGACCTACGAGCAGTACTTC. The encoded protein is CASRTEATYEQYF.

The rearrangement joins TRBV10-3 to TRBJ1-2; tentative D call: TRBD1 (5 bases). The CDR3 contains 13 residues. Germline V lookup: CDR1 ENHRY, CDR2 SYGVKD. The V end lost 3 bases, the J end lost 5 bases, and 10 bases lay between the germline ends. The CDR3 loop is CAISEQQEYGYTF. The CDR3 DNA reads TGTGCCATCAGTGAACAACAGGAATATGGCTACACCTTC.

The J gene is TRBJ1-1, the V gene TRBV7-9; D perhaps matches TRBD1 (5 bases). Trimming removed 5 bases from V and 0 bases from J, with 13 bases in between. The CDR3 is made up of 15 amino acids. Germline V gives CDR1 SEHNR, CDR2 FQNEAQ (reference sequence). CDR3 amino acids: CASSPTWGVNTEAFF. The CDR3 nucleotides read TGTGCCAGCAGCCCAACGTGGGGGGTGAACACTGAAGCTTTCTTT. The variable domain in full, with the rest retrieved from reference TRBV7-9 and TRBJ1-1, is DTGVSQNPRHKITKRGQNVTFRCDPISEHNRLYWYRQTLGQGPEFLTYFQNEAQLEKSRLLSDRFSAERPKGSFSTLEIQRTEQGDSAMYLCASSPTWGVNTEAFFGQGTRLTVV.

This clone was recorded only once. V gene TRBV28 combines with J gene TRBJ1-2, with no clear D. The CDR3 runs 14 residues. V was clipped by 3 bases and J by 5 bases, with 13 bases between them. The germline V gene encodes CDR1 MDHEN and CDR2 SYDVKM. This CDR3 reads CASSFRAATYGYTF. CDR3 in DNA: TGTGCCAGCAGTTTTCGGGCAGCAACATATGGCTACACCTTC.

V gene TRBV19 combines with J gene TRBJ1-1; D is perhaps TRBD1 (6 bases). This CDR3 spans 12 amino acids. From germline, CDR1 is LNHDA and CDR2 SQIVND (reference sequence). V lost 9 bases to trimming and J lost 3 bases, with 11 bases between them. The CDR3 here is CASRGGYTEAFF. CDR3 coding DNA: TGTGCCAGCAGGGGAGGTTACACTGAAGCTTTCTTT.

This sequence joins TRBV6-6 and TRBJ2-1; 8 nucleotides align to TRBD2. J lost 5 bases, V lost 4 bases, and 7 bases had no gene match. The CDR3 totals 15 residues. In germline, CDR1 is MNHNY, CDR2 SVGAGI (reference sequence). The CDR3: CASSSRGGRDNEQFF. CDR3 in DNA: TGTGCCAGCAGTTCCCGGGGGGGCCGGGACAATGAGCAGTTCTTC.

The V and J genes are TRBV5-6 and TRBJ1-1, with TRBD1 matching 7 bases. Germline V CDR1 and CDR2: SGHDT, YYEEEE. With 0 bases clipped from V and 0 bases from J, the junction kept 8 bases outside the gene matches. The CDR3 has 17 amino acids. CDR3 region: CASSLDRGHLMNTEAFF. For the CDR3, the DNA is TGTGCCAGCAGCTTGGACAGGGGTCACCTCATGAACACTGAAGCTTTCTTT.

The chain has TRBV7-2 and TRBJ1-1; a possible D gene is TRBD1 (6 bases). CDR1 and CDR2 from the germline V gene are SGHTA and FQGNSA. V lost 5 bases and J lost 9, with 19 bases in between. The CDR3 runs 14 residues. The CDR3 sequence: CASSLLTGDLKAFF. The CDR3, as DNA: TGTGCCAGCAGCCTCCTGACAGGCGATCTGAAAGCTTTCTTT.

A few counts support this clone. The genes are TRBV5-5 and TRBJ1-1, with 9 bases that match TRBD1. V trimming: 4 bases; J trimming: 10 bases; junction bases outside the gene matches: 11. Germline CDR1 reads SGHKS; CDR2 reads YYEKEE (reference sequence). The CDR3 totals 14 residues. The CDR3 DNA follows: TGTGCCAGCAGCCCCATCCAGACAGGGGGGCGAGCTTTCTTT. Translation: CASSPIQTGGRAFF.

V is TRBV7-8 and J is TRBJ2-7; 9 bases line up with TRBD2. Germline values: CDR1 SGHVS, CDR2 FQNEAQ. The CDR3 loop spans 14 amino acids. Trimming removed 5 bases from V and 3 bases from J; junction bases left unmatched: 5. CDR3 protein: CASSPSTSGYEQYF. The CDR3 nucleotides read TGTGCCAGCAGCCCGTCGACTAGCGGCTACGAGCAGTACTTC.

V usage is TRBV20-1 and J usage is TRBJ2-5; D is unresolved. The CDR3 runs to 10 residues. The ends were cut back, 7 bases at V and 6 bases at J, with 9 bases in the middle. Germline V CDR1 and CDR2: DFQATT, SNEGSKA (reference sequence). CDR3 loop: CSVTDKTQYF. In DNA, the CDR3 is TGCAGTGTAACAGATAAGACCCAGTACTTC.

The chain has TRBV28 and TRBJ1-4, with TRBD1 identical over 9 bases. The CDR3 totals 15 residues. The J segment lost 7 bases and the V segment lost 4 bases, leaving 7 bases of the junction unmatched. From germline, CDR1 is MDHEN and CDR2 SYDVKM. The CDR3 region has the DNA TGTGCCAGCAGTTCCTCCGGGACAGGGACTGAAAAACTGTTTTTT. Its protein is CASSSSGTGTEKLFF.

This sequence joins TRBV19 and TRBJ2-1; D remains ambiguous. V was clipped by 3 bases and J by 8 bases, with 8 bases between them. CDR3 size: 12 residues. Germline CDR1 and CDR2: LNHDA and SQIVND (reference sequence). The CDR3: CASSIWTDEQFF. The CDR3 nucleotides read TGTGCCAGTAGTATCTGGACGGATGAGCAGTTCTTC.

The CDR3, as DNA: TGTGCAAGTCGCTTAGAGCCCTCGGGAAAGTATAGCAATCAGCCCCAGCATTTT. It specifies CASRLEPSGKYSNQPQHF. J is TRBJ1-5 and V is TRBV12-2. TRBV12-2 is described as a pseudogene. The CDR3 runs to 18 residues.

V usage is TRBV18 and J usage is TRBJ1-2, with D maybe TRBD1 (5 bases). This CDR3 contains 17 residues. Germline loops: CDR1 KGHSH, CDR2 LQKENI. Trimming stripped 2 bases from V and 2 bases from J, with 18 bases between. The CDR3 region has the DNA TGTGCCAGCTCACCAGGGACGGATCTGTCTTGGAACTATGGCTACACCTTC. The encoded protein is CASSPGTDLSWNYGYTF.

The chain employs TRBV28 and TRBJ1-1; TRBD1 aligns across 9 bases. The J segment lost 4 bases and the V segment lost 3 bases, leaving 6 bases of the junction unmatched. The CDR3 has 15 residues. Looked up from germline, CDR1 is MDHEN and CDR2 is SYDVKM. The DNA of the CDR3 is TGTGCCAGCAGTTTGAGTATGACAGGGGGCACTGAAGCTTTCTTT. It is translated as CASSLSMTGGTEAFF.